This note documents a single TCR beta chain sequence. Its specific antigen is unknown. The sample holds no much larger clone one base away, and base qualities are not on file. Patients with a history of autoimmune disease or receiving systemic immunosuppression were excluded from the trial. Peripheral blood for TCR sequencing was collected from all dose cohorts at baseline, on cycle 4 day 1, and on cycle 7 day 1. The samples were taken from a phase I, first-in-human, multicenter, open-label dose-escalation trial of ivuxolimab. Adults with locally advanced or metastatic melanoma, renal cell, hepatocellular, or head and neck squamous cell carcinoma were enrolled in the trial. Before TCR sequencing, CD4+ T cells and CD8+ T cells were sorted from peripheral blood as separate populations. This sample was taken from a study of OX40 agonist ivuxolimab in advanced cancers. Broadly, across the study: Ivuxolimab was an agonistic, fully human IgG2 monoclonal antibody directed against OX40 (CD134), a costimulatory receptor. Intravenous ivuxolimab was administered to patients every 2 weeks at six dose levels: 0.01, 0.1, 0.3, 1.5, 3 and 10 mg/kg. Of the approximately 54 patients in dose escalation, about 20 had hepatocellular carcinoma, some 15 had melanoma, 9 had renal cell carcinoma and 9 had head and neck cancer. The dose-escalation cohort was around 84% male with a mean age of about 60 years, ranging from roughly 20 to 80. Patients were allowed to have had prior anti-PD-1, anti-PD-L1 or anti-CTLA-4 therapy, and 40% of the dose-escalation patients had previously received checkpoint inhibitors. Partial responses occurred in three dose-escalation patients: two with cutaneous melanoma and one with hepatocellular carcinoma. Peripheral TCRbeta sequencing aimed to test whether ivuxolimab altered TCR sequence diversity and caused clonal T-cell expansion. The paper reports the monotherapy dose-escalation portion (N = 52 patients) of the phase I ivuxolimab trial.

Overall study results and their limits: Antigen specificity was not determined for the clonally expanded peripheral T cells. After ivuxolimab, more expanded clones were found on average in CD8+ T cells than in CD4+ T cells. Low levels of normalized T-cell clonal expansion were also shown by some nonresponding patients. Partial responders in the 0.1-3.0 mg/kg groups had among the lowest normalized peripheral clonal expansion, especially among CD8+ T cells. At doses from 0.1 to 3.0 mg/kg, clonal expansion was seen in both CD4+ and CD8+ blood T cells between baseline and week 6.

For sequencing of the TCRbeta CDR3 region, genomic DNA was extracted from the sorted cells. The immunoSEQ Assay was used for sequencing of TCRbeta CDR3 regions. Entries here come from immuneACCESS through TCRdb and include only in-frame sequences with V and J called. Some clones fail to appear in such tables; in the studies checked, an unresolved V gene covers under half of the shortfall, and the cause of the remainder is unknown. The sample profile shows about 45,000 clones; around 89% of them were found once. The biggest ten clones account for 4.5% to 6% of the sample. V loses 2 bases at its end and J loses 5 bases; junction bases beyond the gene matches: 6. Taken from cysteine to phenylalanine, the CDR3 has 16 residues. Just the 48-base CDR3 DNA is kept, in frame starting at base 1. Based on the germline V gene, the CDR1 and CDR2 sequences are SGDLS and YYNGEE.

Sequencing was performed on CD4+ or CD8+ T cells sorted from blood, taken in a trial of the OX40 agonist ivuxolimab. This TCR was recovered from an adult with an advanced solid tumor such as melanoma, head and neck, liver or kidney cancer. Here the chain combines TRBV9 and TRBJ2-1; TRBD2 matches 11 bases in the middle. Here is the DNA: TGTGCCAGCAGCGTTGCTCCGGGACTAGCGGACAATGAGCAGTTCTTC. This encodes CASSVAPGLADNEQFF.